This T cell receptor beta chain was recovered during a study of blood T cell repertoires in COVID-19. In the study overall: Sample material is recorded as cDNA or gDNA derived from T cells, B-cell-depleted T cells, or PBMCs.

This CDR3 has 15 amino acids. Germline V gene data show CDR1 as SGHAT and CDR2 as FQNNGV. V was cut by 5 bases and J by 5 bases, with 18 bases left in between. Clones were read by immunoSEQ multiplex PCR, and TCRdb kept only the in-frame ones, dropping some. The table has approximately 110,000 clones, almost 90% seen once. The chain is built from TRBV11-2 and TRBJ2-5; TRBD1 might be the D (7 bases). The sample taken for sequencing was peripheral blood. This sequence was found in a woman aged 45-60 years with active or convalescent COVID-19. This CDR3 reads CASSNEGAGRETQYF. For the CDR3, the DNA is TGTGCCAGCAGCAATGAGGGGGCGGGGCGGGAGACCCAGTACTTC.